The T cell receptor (beta chain) under discussion was sequenced for a study of PD-1 blockade in classical Hodgkin lymphoma. Study results and caveats: Significant TCR diversity gains by C4D1 occurred in CD4+ but not CD8+ cells. Patients excluded were those beginning nivolumab under 1 year after ASCT.

Each of the patients experienced relapse following autologous stem cell transplantation, and their brentuximab vedotin exposure differed. Classification of best responses gave complete response, partial response or progressive disease. Details on this clone: Its antigen is unknown.

Measured with immunoSEQ multiplex PCR; TCRdb has only the in-frame clones, and not every one. Among around 40,000 clones listed, about three quarters were seen once. This CDR3 is 16 amino acids long. Germline lookup yields CDR1 SGHRS and CDR2 YFSETQ. With V trimmed by 1 base and J by 3 bases, 9 bases remained unmatched. The sequenced sample was peripheral blood mononuclear cells (PBMCs), obtained at baseline. The sequence was collected from a human donor with classical Hodgkin lymphoma. The V gene is TRBV5-1, the J gene TRBJ2-5, with 7 bases that match TRBD2. CDR3 loop: CASSLLPASGEETQYF. The CDR3 nucleotides read TGCGCCAGCAGCTTGCTGCCGGCTAGCGGTGAAGAGACCCAGTACTTC. Combining the CDR3 with reference TRBV5-1 and TRBJ2-5 gives the whole variable domain KAGVTQTPRYLIKTRGQQVTLSCSPISGHRSVSWYQQTPGQGLQFLFEYFSETQRNKGNFPGRFSGRQFSNSRSEMNVSTLELGDSALYLCASSLLPASGEETQYFGPGTRLLVL.